The present T cell receptor beta chain was sequenced within a study of memory CD4+ T cells and cytomegalovirus serostatus. TCRdb's copy holds only in-frame clones and misses some; the assay was immunoSEQ multiplex PCR. The sample includes more than 40,000 clones, over 60% of them seen just once. This clone turned up a few times. The antigen remains unidentified. Overall study findings and caveats: The CMV-associated TCR signature appears largely within the CD4+ memory repertoire.

V dropped 0 bases and J dropped 0 bases, with 4 bases sitting between them. Per the germline V gene, CDR1 is SGDLS and CDR2 is YYNGEE. This CDR3 contains 14 residues. Single viable CD3+CD4+CD8-CD45RO+ cells were sorted as the memory CD4+ T cells. The sample was memory CD4+ T cells from blood. This TCR was recovered from an adult in good health and CMV-seronegative. The V and J genes are TRBV9 and TRBJ1-3; D gene ambiguous. The CDR3 loop is CASSVVDSGNTIYF. Here the CDR3 DNA reads TGTGCCAGCAGCGTAGTAGACTCTGGAAACACCATATATTTT. Supplemented by reference TRBV9 and TRBJ1-3, the full variable domain reads DSGVTQTPKHLITATGQRVTLRCSPRSGDLSVYWYQQSLDQGLQFLIQYYNGEERAKGNILERFSAQQFPDLHSELNLSSLELGDSALYFCASSVVDSGNTIYFGEGSWLTVV.